The 6 T cell receptor beta chains in this list originate from one sample, sequenced in a study of blood T cell repertoires in COVID-19. Clones were sequenced by immunoSEQ multiplex PCR, and TCRdb holds only the in-frame ones, with some missing. The data contain some 150,000 clones, roughly nine tenths of them singletons. Material: peripheral blood. These receptors were collected from a human donor in a cohort sampled during active COVID-19.

The chain joins TRBV7-2 to TRBJ2-1; 7 bases fit TRBD2. Looked up from germline, CDR1 is SGHTA and CDR2 is FQGNSA. Unmatched junction bases numbered 8, after V lost 4 bases and J lost 5 bases. This CDR3 has 15 amino acids. The CDR3 spells CASSSPGLPNNEQFF. CDR3 nucleotide sequence: TGTGCCAGCAGCTCACCGGGACTACCGAACAATGAGCAGTTCTTC.

V and J are TRBV2 and TRBJ1-6; D gene unclear. The CDR3 has 14 residues. Germline V gene sequence: CDR1 SNHLY, CDR2 FYNNEI. Trimming pared 5 bases from V and 3 bases from J, leaving 8 bases between. This CDR3 reads CASSNGVYNSPLHF. DNA of the CDR3: TGTGCCAGCAGTAACGGGGTCTATAATTCACCCCTCCACTTT. Variable domain in full (rest from reference TRBV2 and TRBJ1-6): EPEVTQTPSHQVTQMGQEVILRCVPISNHLYFYWYRQILGQKVEFLVSFYNNEISEKSEIFDDQFSVERPDGSNFTLKIRSTKLEDSAMYFCASSNGVYNSPLHFGNGTRLTVT.

This clone came up once. The CDR3 coding sequence is TGTGCCAGCAGTGTGGGGACAGGGGCCACCGGGGAGCTGTTTTTT. It specifies CASSVGTGATGELFF. V usage is TRBV6-4 and J usage is TRBJ2-2; 10 positions match TRBD1. Looked up from germline, CDR1 is MRHNA and CDR2 is SNTAGT. This CDR3 has 15 amino acids. V gave up 4 bases and J gave up 4 bases; unmatched junction bases: 3.

V usage is TRBV4-1 and J usage is TRBJ1-1, with D possibly matching TRBD1 (5 bases). CDR3 size: 12 residues. V lost 6 bases and J 5 bases, leaving 10 bases between the germline ends. Germline V gene lookup returns CDR1 MGHRA and CDR2 YSYEKL. The CDR3 reads CASSTGGTEAFF. The CDR3 coding sequence is TGCGCCAGCAGTACGGGGGGTACTGAAGCTTTCTTT.

The chain recombines TRBV7-2 with TRBJ2-5; 8 bases are shared with TRBD1. Germline-derived CDR1 and CDR2 are SGHTA and FQGNSA. The CDR3 has 15 residues. The trim removed 1 base at V and 2 bases at J, leaving 3 bases unmatched. The CDR3 reads CASSLVGTGQETQYF. In DNA form, the CDR3 reads TGTGCCAGCAGCTTAGTAGGGACAGGACAAGAGACCCAGTACTTC.

The rearrangement links TRBV9 to TRBJ2-3; a weak D match, TRBD2 (7 bases). The germline V gene has CDR1 SGDLS and CDR2 YYNGEE. The germline V and J ends were trimmed by 3 bases and 4 bases, with 18 bases remaining between them. CDR3 length: 16 amino acids. CDR3 DNA: TGTGCCAGCAGCGCCCATGGGCGGGGGCTTGCAGATACGCAGTATTTT. Translating gives CASSAHGRGLADTQYF. Supplemented by reference TRBV9 and TRBJ2-3, the full variable domain reads DSGVTQTPKHLITATGQRVTLRCSPRSGDLSVYWYQQSLDQGLQFLIQYYNGEERAKGNILERFSAQQFPDLHSELNLSSLELGDSALYFCASSAHGRGLADTQYFGPGTRLTVL.